This T cell receptor beta chain appears in the sequencing data of a study of technical replicates of blood from a handful of donors. Sequencing used immunoSEQ multiplex PCR; TCRdb keeps in-frame clones, though not all of them. This table holds about 84,000 clones, roughly 98% found once. With V trimmed by 5 bases and J by 8 bases, 13 bases remained unmatched. Germline loops: CDR1 SEHNR, CDR2 FQNEAQ (reference sequence). The length of the CDR3 is 16 residues. The sample taken for sequencing was T cells isolated from PBMCs. The rearrangement uses TRBV7-9 and TRBJ2-7, with 12 bases aligning to TRBD1. The receptor comes from a human donor in good health. CDR3 sequence: CASSILPGQGAYQQYF. CDR3 nucleotide sequence: TGTGCCAGCAGCATACTACCGGGACAGGGGGCTTATCAGCAGTACTTC.